One sample yielded the 6 T cell receptor beta chains listed below, sequenced in a study of shared clonotypes between healthy human individuals. Assay used: immunoSEQ multiplex PCR; TCRdb lists only in-frame clones, some missing. Of over a million clones in the sample, more than 95% are singletons; the top ten hold 0.95% to 1.5%. Specimen: naive CD4+ T cells sorted from blood. The subset here: CD45RA+ positively selected. These receptor sequences come from a man aged 25-45 years in good health.

The rearrangement joins TRBV12-5 to TRBJ2-5; 9 bases are a match to TRBD2. In germline, CDR1 is LGHNT, CDR2 FRNRAP. V shed 6 bases and J 5 bases; nucleotides not matched to a gene: 4. CDR3 length equals 13 residues. CDR3 amino acids: CASGRSGSETQYF. In DNA, the CDR3 is TGTGCTAGTGGCCGTAGCGGGAGTGAGACCCAGTACTTC. The variable domain in full, completed from reference TRBV12-5 and TRBJ2-5, reads DARVTQTPRHKVTEMGQEVTMRCQPILGHNTVFWYRQTMMQGLELLAYFRNRAPLDDSGMPKDRFSAEMPDATLATLKIQPSEPRDSAVYFCASGRSGSETQYFGPGTRLLVL.

V gene TRBV7-9 combines with J gene TRBJ2-1, with D perhaps matching TRBD2 (5 bases). This CDR3 spans 16 amino acids. Looked up from germline, CDR1 is SEHNR and CDR2 is FQNEAQ (reference sequence). The ends were cut back, 4 bases at V and 3 bases at J, with 16 bases in the middle. The CDR3, as DNA: TGTGCCAGCAGCTCCTCCCCCCCGGAGGACTACAATGAGCAGTTCTTC. Residues: CASSSSPPEDYNEQFF.

The V gene is TRBV6-1, the J gene TRBJ1-5; no clear D. Germline V gene data show CDR1 as MNHNS and CDR2 as SASEGT. Trimming left V 6 bases short and J 3 bases short, with 6 bases between. This CDR3 comprises 12 residues. The CDR3 is CASRALNQPQHF. The CDR3 DNA follows: TGTGCCAGCAGGGCCCTCAATCAGCCCCAGCATTTT.

This CDR3 is CATSRDPQSSYNEQFF. CDR3 in DNA: TGTGCCACCAGCAGAGATCCGCAGAGCTCCTACAATGAGCAGTTCTTC. The chain employs TRBV15 and TRBJ2-1; D not certain. Germline loops: CDR1 LNHNV, CDR2 YYDKDF (reference sequence). Trimming took off 0 bases at V and 0 bases at J, with 9 bases between the two ends. The CDR3 runs 16 residues.

As regards this clone: The same CDR3 arises from other DNA sequences in this sample as well. The rearrangement uses TRBV5-1 and TRBJ2-1, with 7 bases matching TRBD1. Germline CDR1 is SGHRS and CDR2 is YFSETQ. The CDR3 runs 14 residues. V lost 0 bases, J lost 5 bases, and 2 bases stayed unmatched. The CDR3 reads CASSLGDRDNEQFF. CDR3 DNA: TGCGCCAGCAGCTTGGGTGACAGGGACAATGAGCAGTTCTTC. The full variable domain, in which reference TRBV5-1 and TRBJ2-1 provide the parts outside the CDR3, is KAGVTQTPRYLIKTRGQQVTLSCSPISGHRSVSWYQQTPGQGLQFLFEYFSETQRNKGNFPGRFSGRQFSNSRSEMNVSTLELGDSALYLCASSLGDRDNEQFFGPGTRLTVL.

The chain combines TRBV7-6 with TRBJ1-5; D may be TRBD1 (6 bases). Trimming shortened V by 4 bases and J by 4 bases, and 8 bases separated the two germline ends. The CDR3 loop spans 13 amino acids. From germline, CDR1 is SGHVS and CDR2 FNYEAQ. CDR3 nucleotide sequence: TGTGCCAGCAGCTCTGGACAGAATCAGCCCCAGCATTTT. This encodes CASSSGQNQPQHF. Drawing the rest from reference TRBV7-6 and TRBJ1-5, the complete variable domain is GAGVSQSPRYKVTKRGQDVALRCDPISGHVSLYWYRQALGQGPEFLTYFNYEAQQDKSGLPNDRFSAERPEGSISTLTIQRTEQRDSAMYRCASSSGQNQPQHFGDGTRLSIL.